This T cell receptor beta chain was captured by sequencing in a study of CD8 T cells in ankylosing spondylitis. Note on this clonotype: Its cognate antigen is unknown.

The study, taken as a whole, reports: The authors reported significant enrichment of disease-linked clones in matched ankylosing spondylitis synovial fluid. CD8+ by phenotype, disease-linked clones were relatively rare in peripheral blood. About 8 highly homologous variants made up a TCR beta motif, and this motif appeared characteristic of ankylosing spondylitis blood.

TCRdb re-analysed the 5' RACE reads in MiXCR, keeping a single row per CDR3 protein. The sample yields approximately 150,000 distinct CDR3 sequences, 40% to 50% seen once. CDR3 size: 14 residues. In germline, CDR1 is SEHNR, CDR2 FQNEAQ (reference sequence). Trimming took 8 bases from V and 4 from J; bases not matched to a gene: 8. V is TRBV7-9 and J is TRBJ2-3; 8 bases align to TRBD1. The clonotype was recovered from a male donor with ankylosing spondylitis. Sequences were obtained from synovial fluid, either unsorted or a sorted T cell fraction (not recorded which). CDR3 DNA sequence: TGTGCCAGCGCCGAGACAGGGGAGGCAGATACGCAGTATTTT. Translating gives CASAETGEADTQYF.